This T cell receptor (beta chain) was observed in a study of blood T cell repertoires in COVID-19. Study background: The samples span acute and convalescent COVID-19 from the United States, Italy and Spain. T cells, B-cell-depleted T cells, or PBMCs supplied cDNA or gDNA.

As handled by the study authors: Reference gene primer amplification in the assay estimated nucleated cell counts. The method was immunoSEQ multiplex PCR; TCRdb's version includes in-frame clones alone and lacks a portion of them. The DNA was the basis for D and trimming; V, J and clone size are from that table. The sample shows 150,000 or so clones, approximately 86% of them seen only once. With 3 bases removed from V and 6 bases from J, the gap between germline ends came to 15 bases. This CDR3 has 14 residues. From germline, CDR1 is SGDLS and CDR2 YYNGEE. The sample was peripheral blood. V gene TRBV9 combines with J gene TRBJ1-2, with D possibly matching TRBD1 (6 bases). The receptor comes from a woman aged 50 to 65 with acute or convalescent COVID-19. CDR3 residues: CASSGGPRGNGYTF. Here the CDR3 DNA reads TGTGCCAGCAGCGGGGGGCCCCGCGGAAATGGCTACACCTTC.